This T cell receptor beta chain was captured by sequencing in a study of human T cells and chemical hapten exposure. The sample holds a few counts of this clonotype. There are 15 residues in the CDR3. Germline CDR1 is SGHRS and CDR2 is YFSETQ. V trimming: 3 bases; J trimming: 1 base; junction bases outside the gene matches: 3. The sample's time point: pre-sensitization, week 0. Treatment given: therapeutic diphenylcyclopropenone sensitization with weekly scalp DPC. TCRdb independently ran MiXCR on the RACE reads; one entry per CDR3 protein. The table shows about 110,000 distinct CDR3 sequences, with more than 10% occurring only once.

This receptor was taken from a woman aged 45-60 years with alopecia areata. Some clones in this sample may be carry-over from other donors' samples. The source material was whole blood, sampled in connection with sensitization to the hapten diphenylcyclopropenone (DPC). The chain couples TRBV5-1 to TRBJ2-1; 8 bases are a match to TRBD2. The DNA of the CDR3 is TGCGCCAGCAGCTGGACTAGCAATTCCTACAATGAGCAGTTCTTC. Its protein product is CASSWTSNSYNEQFF.